This TCR beta chain came from a study of T cell responses to AZD1222 COVID-19 vaccine. Findings and caveats of the study: Unmutated variant regions are reportedly the target of nearly half of TCRs that are spike-specific. Clonal diversity was possibly underestimated, and white British individuals and females predominated among donors. Two doses of AZD1222 preceded a rise in Spike-specific TCR breadth and depth.

With respect to this clone: Its target is unknown.

Clones were read by immunoSEQ multiplex PCR, and TCRdb kept only the in-frame ones, dropping some. The repertoire holds about 180,000 clones, with approximately 94% as singletons. Germline loops: CDR1 KGHSH, CDR2 LQKENI. The CDR3 is 14 amino acids. V shed 3 bases, J shed 3 bases, and the junction held 3 bases outside the gene matches. V and J are TRBV18 and TRBJ2-7; 9 nucleotides agree with TRBD1. This TCR derives from an adult who received the AZD1222 COVID-19 vaccine. The sample was peripheral blood, taken 28 days after the second AZD1222 dose. DNA for the CDR3: TGTGCCAGCTCACCTTGGGGACAGGGCTACGAGCAGTACTTC. Residues: CASSPWGQGYEQYF.